The 17 T cell receptor beta chains below come from one sample, sequenced in a study of shared clonotypes between healthy human individuals (dated by TCRdb to 2020 to 2022). The method was the immunoSEQ multiplex PCR assay. TCRdb holds this immuneACCESS table with in-frame rearrangements only. Some clones are missing; in checked studies, unresolved V genes explain under half, and the rest has no known cause. Recorded for this sample are 2 million to 2.5 million clones; 92% of them occurred a single time. The ten largest account for more than 0.35% of the sample. Sequencing was done on a sample of naive CD4+ T cells from PBMCs. What the cell subset or site label conveys for this sample: CD45RA+ positively selected. These receptors were collected from a man aged 18 to 35 in good health. Some clones in this sample may be carry-over from other donors' samples.

This clone was counted a few times. The rearrangement links TRBV11-2 to TRBJ1-1, with no clear D. V shed 5 bases and J shed 5 bases, with 9 bases lying between them. CDR1 SGHAT and CDR2 FQNNGV come from the germline V gene. CDR3 size: 12 residues. CDR3: CASSGTWTEAFF. The CDR3 bases are TGTGCCAGCAGCGGAACTTGGACTGAAGCTTTCTTT.

The chain joins TRBV28 to TRBJ2-5; perhaps D is TRBD1 or TRBD2 (5 bases each). Germline loops: CDR1 MDHEN, CDR2 SYDVKM. The germline V and J ends were trimmed by 3 bases and 3 bases, with 14 bases remaining between them. The CDR3 is 15 amino acids. CDR3 DNA: TGTGCCAGCAGTTTTTGGCGTGGGGGAGAAGAGACCCAGTACTTC. It encodes CASSFWRGGEETQYF.

This chain links TRBV7-2 with TRBJ1-1, with D perhaps TRBD1 (5 bases). The CDR3 is 14 residues long. CDR1 and CDR2 (germline): SGHTA, FQGNSA. Trimming took 2 bases from V and 4 from J, leaving 11 bases between them. The DNA of the CDR3 is TGTGCCAGCAGCTTAATGGGGGAGAGCACTGAAGCTTTCTTT. Its translation: CASSLMGESTEAFF.

The chain is built from TRBV30 and TRBJ2-1; the D gene is possibly TRBD2 (6 bases). In germline, CDR1 is GTSNPN, CDR2 SVGIG (reference sequence). Trimming pared 4 bases from V and 6 bases from J, leaving 13 bases between. This CDR3 contains 13 residues. The CDR3 DNA is TGTGCCTGGAATAGGGCGGGATCCAATGAGCAGTTCTTC. Protein product: CAWNRAGSNEQFF.

This clone has a single count. The CDR3 region is CSVRGSDPYNEQFF. CDR3 DNA: TGCAGCGTTCGGGGGTCAGACCCCTACAATGAGCAGTTCTTC. V usage is TRBV29-1 and J usage is TRBJ2-1; D may be TRBD2 (6 bases). Trimming left V 5 bases short and J 2 bases short, with 13 bases between. Germline V gene data show CDR1 as SQVTM and CDR2 as ANQGSEA. This CDR3 has 14 amino acids.

The chain uses TRBV18 and TRBJ2-5, with D tentatively TRBD2 (6 bases). Trimming stripped 6 bases from V and 5 bases from J, with 13 bases between. The V gene's germline CDR1 is KGHSH and CDR2 LQKENI. CDR3 size: 13 residues. CDR3 DNA sequence: TGTGCCAGCTCTCCAGGGACTTTGGAGACCCAGTACTTC. Its protein product is CASSPGTLETQYF. Full variable domain (remainder filled in from reference TRBV18 and TRBJ2-5): NAGVMQNPRHLVRRRGQEARLRCSPMKGHSHVYWYRQLPEEGLKFMVYLQKENIIDESGMPKERFSAEFPKEGPSILRIQQVVRGDSAAYFCASSPGTLETQYFGPGTRLLVL.

The chain joins TRBV11-2 to TRBJ2-7; the D gene could be TRBD1 or TRBD2 (6 bases each). The CDR3 is 15 residues long. Trimming left V 1 base short and J 1 base short, with 11 bases between. Germline V gene data show CDR1 as SGHAT and CDR2 as FQNNGV. CDR3 DNA: TGTGCCAGCAGCTTAGTCACAGGGACTTCCTACGAGCAGTACTTC. It translates to CASSLVTGTSYEQYF.

The chain is built from TRBV10-3 and TRBJ1-1; 7 nucleotides match TRBD1. Germline V gene data show CDR1 as ENHRY and CDR2 as SYGVKD. With 6 bases clipped from V and 11 bases from J, the junction kept 12 bases outside the gene matches. This CDR3 region has 13 residues. Here the CDR3 reads CAIRVREGAAAFF. The DNA of the CDR3 is TGTGCCATCAGGGTTCGGGAGGGGGCGGCTGCTTTCTTT.

V gene TRBV5-1 combines with J gene TRBJ2-7; no clear D. V was clipped by 0 bases and J by 0 bases, with 7 bases between them. Germline lookup yields CDR1 SGHRS and CDR2 YFSETQ. The CDR3 spans 14 residues. The CDR3 DNA reads as TGCGCCAGCAGCTTGGAAAGGAGCTCCTACGAGCAGTACTTC. This gives the protein CASSLERSSYEQYF.

This clone has only one observation. The V and J genes are TRBV5-1 and TRBJ2-7, with TRBD1 identical over 10 bases. Germline V gene sequence: CDR1 SGHRS, CDR2 YFSETQ. This CDR3 has 13 residues. The junction had 2 bases not matched to a gene; V was cut back by 3 bases and J by 5 bases. CDR3 sequence (DNA): TGCGCCAGCAGCTCGACAGGGGGCCACGAGCAGTACTTC. Translated: CASSSTGGHEQYF.

Concerning this clone: One junction end disagrees with the germline gene, perhaps due to a read error. This sequence joins TRBV5-1 and TRBJ2-1, with 12 bases aligning to TRBD1. Germline V gene data show CDR1 as SGHRS and CDR2 as YFSETQ. CDR3 length: 12 amino acids. CDR3 in amino acids: CASSDPGDRGLF. In nucleotides, the CDR3 is TGCGCCAGCAGCGACCCTGGGGACAGGGGGCTCTTC.

This clone has a single count. The gene calls are TRBV20-1 and TRBJ1-3; D is undetermined. Per the germline V gene, CDR1 is DFQATT and CDR2 is SNEGSKA (reference sequence). The CDR3 has 11 residues. V lost 7 bases and J 0 bases, leaving 4 bases between the germline ends. The DNA of the CDR3 is TGCAGTGGCGGCTCTGGAAACACCATATATTTT. It codes for CSGGSGNTIYF.

This rearrangement joins TRBV28 to TRBJ1-2, with 10 bases that match TRBD1. V dropped 7 bases and J dropped 6; count of bases not matched to a gene: 11. The germline V gene has CDR1 MDHEN and CDR2 SYDVKM. The CDR3 length is 15 residues. The CDR3 sequence is CASIKPTGGRHGYTF. The CDR3 nucleotides are TGTGCCAGCATCAAGCCGACAGGGGGCAGACATGGCTACACCTTC.

The chain carries TRBV11-3 and TRBJ2-5; D is possibly TRBD1 or TRBD2 (5 bases each). The V gene lost 4 bases and the J gene lost 2 bases, with 20 bases spanning the gap. CDR1 is SGHNT and CDR2 is YENEEA in the germline V gene. This CDR3 is 17 amino acids long. CDR3 bases: TGTGCCAGCAGCTCTAAACGACGACGGGACGGACAAGAGACCCAGTACTTC. This gives the protein CASSSKRRRDGQETQYF.

V usage is TRBV6-5 and J usage is TRBJ1-3, with 7 bases identical to TRBD1. The CDR3 contains 15 residues. J was trimmed by 4 bases and V by 2 bases; bases with no gene match: 5. Germline V gene sequence: CDR1 MNHEY, CDR2 SVGAGI. Written as DNA, the CDR3 is TGTGCCAGCAGTTACACCGTGGGACAGGGAAACACCATATATTTT. The encoded protein is CASSYTVGQGNTIYF.

The genes are TRBV5-1 and TRBJ1-1; D ambiguous. CDR1 SGHRS and CDR2 YFSETQ come from the germline V gene. V lost 4 bases and J lost 3, with 13 bases in between. This CDR3 is built from 14 residues. CDR3 amino acids: CASSPTWGDTEAFF. CDR3 in DNA: TGCGCCAGCAGCCCTACCTGGGGAGACACTGAAGCTTTCTTT. Looking up the rest from reference TRBV5-1 and TRBJ1-1 gives the full variable domain: KAGVTQTPRYLIKTRGQQVTLSCSPISGHRSVSWYQQTPGQGLQFLFEYFSETQRNKGNFPGRFSGRQFSNSRSEMNVSTLELGDSALYLCASSPTWGDTEAFFGQGTRLTVV.

The chain uses TRBV9 and TRBJ1-2, with 7 bases aligning to TRBD1. The CDR3 totals 16 residues. The V segment lost 0 bases and the J segment 5 bases; nucleotides outside the gene matches: 10. Germline-derived CDR1 and CDR2 are SGDLS and YYNGEE. CDR3 in amino acids: CASSVATFSGGYGYTF. CDR3 sequence (DNA): TGTGCCAGCAGCGTAGCTACTTTCTCAGGGGGTTATGGCTACACCTTC.